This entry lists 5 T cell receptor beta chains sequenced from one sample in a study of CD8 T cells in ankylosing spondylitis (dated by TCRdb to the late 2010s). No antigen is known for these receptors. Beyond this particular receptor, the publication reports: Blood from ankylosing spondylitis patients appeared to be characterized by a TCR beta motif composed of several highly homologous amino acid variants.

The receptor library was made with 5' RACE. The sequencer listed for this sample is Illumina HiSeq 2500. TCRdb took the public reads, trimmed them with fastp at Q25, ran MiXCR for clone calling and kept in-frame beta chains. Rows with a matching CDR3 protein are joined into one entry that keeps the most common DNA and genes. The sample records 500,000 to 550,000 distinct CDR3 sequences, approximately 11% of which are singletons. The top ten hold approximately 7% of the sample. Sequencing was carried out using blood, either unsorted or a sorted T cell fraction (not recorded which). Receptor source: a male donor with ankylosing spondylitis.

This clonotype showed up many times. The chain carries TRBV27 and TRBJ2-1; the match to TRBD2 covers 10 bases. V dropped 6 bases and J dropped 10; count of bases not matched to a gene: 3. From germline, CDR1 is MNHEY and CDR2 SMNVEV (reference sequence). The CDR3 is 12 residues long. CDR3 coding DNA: TGTGCCAGCAGCTTGACTAGCGGGGAGCAGTTCTTC. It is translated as CASSLTSGEQFF.

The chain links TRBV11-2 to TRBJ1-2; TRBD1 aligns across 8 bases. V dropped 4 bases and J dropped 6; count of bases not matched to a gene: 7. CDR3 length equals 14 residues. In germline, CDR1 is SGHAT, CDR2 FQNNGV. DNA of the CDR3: TGTGCCAGCAGCTCGGGCAGGGGGCTTCATGGCTACACCTTC. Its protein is CASSSGRGLHGYTF. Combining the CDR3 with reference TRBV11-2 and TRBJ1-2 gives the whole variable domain EAGVAQSPRYKIIEKRQSVAFWCNPISGHATLYWYQQILGQGPKLLIQFQNNGVVDDSQLPKDRFSAERLKGVDSTLKIQPAKLEDSAVYLCASSSGRGLHGYTFGSGTRLTVV.

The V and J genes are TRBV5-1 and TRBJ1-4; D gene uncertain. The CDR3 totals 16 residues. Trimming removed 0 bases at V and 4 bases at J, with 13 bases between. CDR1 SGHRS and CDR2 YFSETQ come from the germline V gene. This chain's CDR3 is CASSLEPLGGNEKLFF. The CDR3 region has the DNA TGCGCCAGCAGCTTGGAGCCGCTCGGCGGTAATGAAAAACTGTTTTTT.

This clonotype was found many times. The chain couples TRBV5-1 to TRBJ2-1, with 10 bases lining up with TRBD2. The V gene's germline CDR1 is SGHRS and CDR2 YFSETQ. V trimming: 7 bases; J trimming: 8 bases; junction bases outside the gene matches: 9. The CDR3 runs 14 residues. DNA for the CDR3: TGCGCCAGCGTAAACCTAGCGGGAGAGGATGAGCAGTTCTTC. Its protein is CASVNLAGEDEQFF.

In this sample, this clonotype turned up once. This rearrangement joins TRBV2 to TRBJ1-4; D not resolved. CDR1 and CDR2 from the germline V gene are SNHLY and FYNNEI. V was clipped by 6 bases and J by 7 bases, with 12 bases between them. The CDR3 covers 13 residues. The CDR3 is CASSYPVGEKLFF. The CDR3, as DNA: TGTGCCAGCAGCTATCCGGTGGGTGAAAAACTGTTTTTT. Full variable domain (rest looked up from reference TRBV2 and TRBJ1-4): EPEVTQTPSHQVTQMGQEVILRCVPISNHLYFYWYRQILGQKVEFLVSFYNNEISEKSEIFDDQFSVERPDGSNFTLKIRSTKLEDSAMYFCASSYPVGEKLFFGSGTQLSVL.